This passage covers 20 T cell receptor beta chains from one sample sequenced in a study of T cell responses to AZD1222 COVID-19 vaccine. TCRdb's table, derived via immunoSEQ multiplex PCR, lists solely in-frame clones and lacks some. The table records 150,000 to 200,000 clones, 90% of them present only once. The source material was peripheral blood, sampled on day 0 of AZD1222 vaccination. The receptor set was obtained from an adult in good health.

This sequence joins TRBV6-6 and TRBJ1-3; no reliable D call. Germline CDR1 reads MNHNY; CDR2 reads SVGAGI (reference sequence). Trimming pared 0 bases from V and 2 bases from J, leaving 8 bases between. This CDR3 contains 15 residues. The CDR3 is CASSYSSVTGNTIYF. As DNA, the CDR3 is TGTGCCAGCAGTTACTCGAGTGTGACTGGAAACACCATATATTTT.

The V gene is TRBV5-6, the J gene TRBJ1-2; the D gene is possibly TRBD1 (5 bases). The CDR3 is made up of 15 amino acids. Germline lookup yields CDR1 SGHDT and CDR2 YYEEEE. Trimming cost V 0 bases and J 5 bases, with 14 bases left between them. CDR3 protein: CASSLDGDGGYGYTF. The CDR3 region has the DNA TGTGCCAGCAGCTTGGACGGGGACGGGGGATATGGCTACACCTTC.

V and J are TRBV5-1 and TRBJ2-7; 8 bases fit TRBD1. V dropped 4 bases and J dropped 2; count of bases not matched to a gene: 8. This CDR3 has 15 amino acids. CDR1 SGHRS and CDR2 YFSETQ come from the germline V gene. The CDR3 bases are TGCGCCAGCAGCCCGCAGGGACAGGCGGCCTACGAGCAGTACTTC. Translated, it gives CASSPQGQAAYEQYF.

The chain joins TRBV5-1 to TRBJ2-7; tentatively, D is TRBD1 (5 bases). The germline V gene encodes CDR1 SGHRS and CDR2 YFSETQ. With 5 bases removed from V and 6 bases from J, the gap between germline ends came to 15 bases. The CDR3 length is 13 residues. The CDR3 DNA sequence: TGCGCCAGCAGACCCGACAGCGTCGCCGAGCAGTACTTC. Its protein product is CASRPDSVAEQYF. The full variable domain, with the rest looked up from reference TRBV5-1 and TRBJ2-7, is KAGVTQTPRYLIKTRGQQVTLSCSPISGHRSVSWYQQTPGQGLQFLFEYFSETQRNKGNFPGRFSGRQFSNSRSEMNVSTLELGDSALYLCASRPDSVAEQYFGPGTRLTVT.

This clone was counted only a few times. The V and J genes are TRBV6-5 and TRBJ1-1; D remains unclear. This CDR3 is 15 amino acids long. V was pared by 5 bases and J by 4 bases, with 17 bases between. In germline, CDR1 is MNHEY, CDR2 SVGAGI. The CDR3 DNA is TGTGCCAGCAGTCCGGCGAGAAAGGGAAGCACTGAAGCTTTCTTT. It specifies CASSPARKGSTEAFF.

The genes are TRBV12-5 and TRBJ1-5; 7 bases fit TRBD1. J gave up 7 bases and V 6 bases, and 9 bases lay outside the gene matches. Germline assignment: CDR1 LGHNT and CDR2 FRNRAP. The CDR3 contains 14 residues. In nucleotides, the CDR3 is TGTGCTAGTGGACTGACAGGGAGTAGCCAGCCCCAGCATTTT. This encodes CASGLTGSSQPQHF. Full variable domain (missing parts from reference TRBV12-5 and TRBJ1-5): DARVTQTPRHKVTEMGQEVTMRCQPILGHNTVFWYRQTMMQGLELLAYFRNRAPLDDSGMPKDRFSAEMPDATLATLKIQPSEPRDSAVYFCASGLTGSSQPQHFGDGTRLSIL.

V is TRBV11-2 and J is TRBJ1-1, with a weak D call TRBD1 (5 bases). CDR1 SGHAT and CDR2 FQNNGV come from the germline V gene. V was trimmed by 6 bases and J by 6 bases, leaving 17 bases between them. The CDR3 spans 14 residues. The CDR3 loop is CASRPISGWAEAFF. CDR3 bases: TGTGCCAGCAGACCCATCTCAGGGTGGGCTGAAGCTTTCTTT.

The V call is TRBV6-5, the J call TRBJ2-7; 9 bases fit TRBD1. V shed 7 bases, J shed 4 bases, and the junction held 5 bases outside the gene matches. CDR1 is MNHEY, CDR2 SVGAGI, per germline. This CDR3 region has 13 residues. In nucleotides, the CDR3 is TGTGCCAGCAAGCCGGGACAGGGTTACGAGCAGTACTTC. The encoded protein is CASKPGQGYEQYF.

This clone came up once. CDR3: CASSAQPTEQFF. CDR3 in DNA: TGTGCCAGCAGCGCCCAACCCACTGAGCAGTTCTTC. The chain combines TRBV2 with TRBJ2-1, with D unclear. The CDR3 covers 12 residues. With 6 bases removed from V and 9 bases from J, the gap between germline ends came to 12 bases. The V gene's germline CDR1 is SNHLY and CDR2 FYNNEI.

The V gene is TRBV12-5, the J gene TRBJ1-3; D is uncertain. Germline loops: CDR1 LGHNT, CDR2 FRNRAP. The CDR3 has 12 residues. V shed 8 bases and J shed 3 bases, with 8 bases lying between them. The CDR3 sequence: CASNAVGNTIYF. The CDR3 bases are TGTGCTAGTAATGCAGTTGGAAACACCATATATTTT. Filled out from reference TRBV12-5 and TRBJ1-3, the complete variable domain reads DARVTQTPRHKVTEMGQEVTMRCQPILGHNTVFWYRQTMMQGLELLAYFRNRAPLDDSGMPKDRFSAEMPDATLATLKIQPSEPRDSAVYFCASNAVGNTIYFGEGSWLTVV.

This clone has just one count. V and J are TRBV27 and TRBJ1-5; TRBD1 matches 9 bases. J was trimmed by 6 bases and V by 6 bases; bases with no gene match: 6. The germline V gene encodes CDR1 MNHEY and CDR2 SMNVEV (reference sequence). The CDR3 length is 14 residues. CDR3 sequence (DNA): TGTGCCAGCAGCCGGACAGGGGTAGCTCAGCCCCAGCATTTT. Translation: CASSRTGVAQPQHF.

The V and J genes are TRBV6-5 and TRBJ2-3; possibly TRBD2 for D (6 bases). This CDR3 region has 15 residues. Germline V lookup: CDR1 MNHEY, CDR2 SVGAGI. Trimming stripped 5 bases from V and 2 bases from J, with 14 bases between. The CDR3 DNA sequence: TGTGCCAGCAGTCGTGCCGGGGGAGACACAGATACGCAGTATTTT. It yields the protein CASSRAGGDTDTQYF.

This clone was observed a handful of times. This rearrangement joins TRBV7-8 to TRBJ1-1; D possibly corresponds to TRBD1 (5 bases). Trimming shortened V by 4 bases and J by 0 bases, and 12 bases separated the two germline ends. Germline CDR1 SGHVS, CDR2 FQNEAQ. CDR3 length: 15 residues. Written as DNA, the CDR3 is TGTGCCAGCAGCTCCCAGGTGACAGTGAACACTGAAGCTTTCTTT. As protein: CASSSQVTVNTEAFF.

This chain uses TRBV15 with TRBJ2-7; the D is unclear. From germline, CDR1 is LNHNV and CDR2 YYDKDF (reference sequence). This CDR3 has 14 amino acids. Trimming shortened V by 0 bases and J by 6 bases, and 12 bases separated the two germline ends. The CDR3 region has the DNA TGTGCCACCAGCAGAGATCACGGGTTTCGCGAGCAGTACTTC. Amino acids: CATSRDHGFREQYF.

Written as DNA, the CDR3 is TGTGCCAGCGGACAGGGTGATCAGCCCCAGCATTTT. Translation gives CASGQGDQPQHF. The chain links TRBV6-5 to TRBJ1-5, with 8 bases identical to TRBD1. Germline CDR1 and CDR2: MNHEY and SVGAGI. V was pared by 8 bases and J by 5 bases, with 2 bases of the junction left unmatched. CDR3 length equals 12 residues.

This rearrangement joins TRBV7-8 to TRBJ1-1; D remains ambiguous. The CDR3 length is 14 residues. Germline V gene data show CDR1 as SGHVS and CDR2 as FQNEAQ. Trimming stripped 2 bases from V and 5 bases from J, with 12 bases between. This CDR3 is CASSLSTTGTEAFF. The CDR3 coding sequence is TGTGCCAGCAGCTTAAGTACGACGGGGACTGAAGCTTTCTTT.

The V call is TRBV10-3, the J call TRBJ2-7; D is tentatively TRBD1 or TRBD2 (5 bases each). V lost 3 bases and J 6 bases, leaving 18 bases between the germline ends. This CDR3 has 15 amino acids. Germline V gives CDR1 ENHRY, CDR2 SYGVKD. The CDR3 DNA follows: TGTGCCATCAGTGATTCCGGGACGTCCCCGGGCGAGCAGTACTTC. Translated, it gives CAISDSGTSPGEQYF.

The rearrangement uses TRBV6-5 and TRBJ2-1; the match to TRBD2 covers 12 bases. Per germline, CDR1 MNHEY and CDR2 SVGAGI. V dropped 5 bases and J dropped 7; count of bases not matched to a gene: 6. The CDR3 contains 15 residues. As DNA, the CDR3 is TGTGCCAGCAGTAGACTAGCGGGGGTTCAAAATGAGCAGTTCTTC. The encoded protein is CASSRLAGVQNEQFF.

CDR3 in amino acids: CASSRTRLETQYF. Written as DNA, the CDR3 is TGTGCCAGCAGTCGCACCCGGTTAGAGACCCAGTACTTC. The rearrangement uses TRBV6-5 and TRBJ2-5; D not resolved. Germline CDR1 MNHEY, CDR2 SVGAGI. The CDR3 totals 13 residues. V lost 5 bases and J lost 4, with 11 bases in between.

This chain links TRBV19 with TRBJ1-5, with TRBD1 as a possible D gene (6 bases). This CDR3 spans 15 amino acids. With 5 bases removed from V and 0 bases from J, the gap between germline ends came to 11 bases. The germline V gene has CDR1 LNHDA and CDR2 SQIVND (reference sequence). The CDR3 sequence is CASSVSRGSNQPQHF. CDR3 DNA sequence: TGTGCCAGTAGTGTCTCCAGGGGTAGCAATCAGCCCCAGCATTTT.